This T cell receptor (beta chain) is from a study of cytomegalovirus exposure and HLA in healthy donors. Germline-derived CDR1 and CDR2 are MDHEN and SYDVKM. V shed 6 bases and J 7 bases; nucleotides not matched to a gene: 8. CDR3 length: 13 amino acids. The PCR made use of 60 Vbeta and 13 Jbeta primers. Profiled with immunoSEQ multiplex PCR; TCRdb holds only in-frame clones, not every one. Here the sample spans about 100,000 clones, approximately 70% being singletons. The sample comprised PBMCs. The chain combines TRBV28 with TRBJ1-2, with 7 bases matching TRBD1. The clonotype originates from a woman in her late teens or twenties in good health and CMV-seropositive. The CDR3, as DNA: TGTGCCAGCAGCGACAGGGTAGAAGTTGGCTACACCTTC. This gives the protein CASSDRVEVGYTF.